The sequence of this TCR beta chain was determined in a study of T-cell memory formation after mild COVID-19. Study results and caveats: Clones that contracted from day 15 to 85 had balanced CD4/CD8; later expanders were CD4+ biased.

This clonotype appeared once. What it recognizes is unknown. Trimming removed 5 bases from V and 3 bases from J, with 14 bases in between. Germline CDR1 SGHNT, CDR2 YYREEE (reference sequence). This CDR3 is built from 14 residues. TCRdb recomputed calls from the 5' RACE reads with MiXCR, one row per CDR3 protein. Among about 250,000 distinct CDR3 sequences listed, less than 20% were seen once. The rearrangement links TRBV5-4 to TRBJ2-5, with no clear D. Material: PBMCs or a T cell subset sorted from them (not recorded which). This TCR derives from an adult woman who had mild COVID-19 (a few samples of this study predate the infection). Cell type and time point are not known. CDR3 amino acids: CASRSGAVKETQYF. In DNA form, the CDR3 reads TGTGCCAGCAGATCAGGAGCAGTGAAAGAGACCCAGTACTTC.